This T cell receptor (beta chain) derives from a study of control samples from healthy donors and cancer patients. TCRdb's table, derived via immunoSEQ multiplex PCR, lists solely in-frame clones and lacks some. The sample has roughly 130,000 clones, about nine tenths seen once; the top ten hold roughly 2.7%. This CDR3 contains 11 residues. Trimming stripped 6 bases from V and 7 bases from J, with 10 bases between. The chain uses TRBV12-3 or TRBV12-4 and TRBJ2-7, with D maybe TRBD2 (6 bases). This receptor was identified in a man younger than 35 in good health. Sequencing was done on a sample of blood. The chain's CDR3 is CASREGTEQYF. The CDR3 DNA reads as TGTGCCAGCAGGGAGGGGACGGAGCAGTACTTC.